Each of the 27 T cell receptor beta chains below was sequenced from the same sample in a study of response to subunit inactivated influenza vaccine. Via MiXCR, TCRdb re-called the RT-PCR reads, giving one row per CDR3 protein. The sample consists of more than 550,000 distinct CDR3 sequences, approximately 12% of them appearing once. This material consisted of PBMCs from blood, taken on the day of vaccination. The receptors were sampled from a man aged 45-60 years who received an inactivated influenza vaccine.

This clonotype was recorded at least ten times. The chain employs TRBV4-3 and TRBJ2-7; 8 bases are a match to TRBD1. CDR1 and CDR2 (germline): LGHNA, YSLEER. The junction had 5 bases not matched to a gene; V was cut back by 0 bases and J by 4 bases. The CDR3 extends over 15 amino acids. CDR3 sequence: CASSQEGTGPYEQYF. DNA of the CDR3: TGCGCCAGCAGCCAAGAGGGGACAGGTCCTTACGAGCAGTACTTC.

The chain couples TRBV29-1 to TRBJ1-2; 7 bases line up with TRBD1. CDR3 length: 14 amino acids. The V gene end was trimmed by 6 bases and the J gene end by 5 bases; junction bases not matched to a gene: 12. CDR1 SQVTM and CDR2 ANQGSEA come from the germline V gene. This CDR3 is CSVMTAGTAYGYTF. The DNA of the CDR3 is TGCAGCGTCATGACGGCCGGGACAGCTTATGGCTACACCTTC.

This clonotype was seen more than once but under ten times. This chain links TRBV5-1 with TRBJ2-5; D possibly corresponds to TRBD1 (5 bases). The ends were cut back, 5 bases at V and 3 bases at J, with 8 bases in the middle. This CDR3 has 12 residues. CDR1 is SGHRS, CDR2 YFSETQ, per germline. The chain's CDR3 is CASSPGKETQYF. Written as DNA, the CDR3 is TGCGCCAGCAGTCCAGGGAAAGAGACCCAGTACTTC.

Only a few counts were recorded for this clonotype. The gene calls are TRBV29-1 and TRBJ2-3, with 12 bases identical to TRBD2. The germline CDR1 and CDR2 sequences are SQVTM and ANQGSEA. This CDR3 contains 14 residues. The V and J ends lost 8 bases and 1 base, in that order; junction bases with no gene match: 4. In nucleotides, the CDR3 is TGCAGCTCAAGACTAGCGGGAGGCACAGATACGCAGTATTTT. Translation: CSSRLAGGTDTQYF.

CDR3 protein: CASSKLGTSGIDTQYF. The CDR3 region has the DNA TGTGCCAGCAGCAAACTCGGGACTAGCGGGATTGATACGCAGTATTTT. V gene TRBV6-1 combines with J gene TRBJ2-3; TRBD2 agrees at 13 bases. CDR3 length: 16 amino acids. Trimming at V came to 6 bases and at J to 6 bases, leaving 9 bases not matched to a gene. Germline values: CDR1 MNHNS, CDR2 SASEGT.

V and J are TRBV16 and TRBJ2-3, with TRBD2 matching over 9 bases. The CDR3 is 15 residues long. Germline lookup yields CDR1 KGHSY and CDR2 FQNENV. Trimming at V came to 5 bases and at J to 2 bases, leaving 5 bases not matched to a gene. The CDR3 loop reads CASSELAGHTDTQYF. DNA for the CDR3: TGTGCCAGCAGCGAACTAGCGGGCCACACAGATACGCAGTATTTT.

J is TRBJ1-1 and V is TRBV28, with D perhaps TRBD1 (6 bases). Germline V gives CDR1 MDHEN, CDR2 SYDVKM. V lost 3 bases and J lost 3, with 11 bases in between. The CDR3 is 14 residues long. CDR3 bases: TGTGCCAGCAGTTTGGACAGTGGGTACACTGAAGCTTTCTTT. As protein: CASSLDSGYTEAFF.

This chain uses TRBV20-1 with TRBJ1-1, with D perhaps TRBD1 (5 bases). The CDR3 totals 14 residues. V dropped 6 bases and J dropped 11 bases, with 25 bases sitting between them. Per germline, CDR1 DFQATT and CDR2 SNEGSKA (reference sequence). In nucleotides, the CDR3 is TGCAGTGCGGAGGGGCAGGGTTTTGGTAGTAGGGCTTTCTTT. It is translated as CSAEGQGFGSRAFF.

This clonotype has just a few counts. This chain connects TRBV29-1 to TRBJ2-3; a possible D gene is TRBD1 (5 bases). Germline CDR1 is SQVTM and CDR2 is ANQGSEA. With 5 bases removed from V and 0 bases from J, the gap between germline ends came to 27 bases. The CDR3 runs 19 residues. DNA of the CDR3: TGCAGCGTTCCCAAACCGACAGCAGCCACCTTCATTAGCACAGATACGCAGTATTTT. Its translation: CSVPKPTAATFISTDTQYF.

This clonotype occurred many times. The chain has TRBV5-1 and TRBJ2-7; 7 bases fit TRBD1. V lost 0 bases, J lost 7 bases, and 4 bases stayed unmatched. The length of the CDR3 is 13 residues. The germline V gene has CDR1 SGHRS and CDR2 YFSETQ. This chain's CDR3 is CASSLGQGGEQYF. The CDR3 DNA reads TGCGCCAGCAGCTTGGGACAGGGCGGTGAGCAGTACTTC.

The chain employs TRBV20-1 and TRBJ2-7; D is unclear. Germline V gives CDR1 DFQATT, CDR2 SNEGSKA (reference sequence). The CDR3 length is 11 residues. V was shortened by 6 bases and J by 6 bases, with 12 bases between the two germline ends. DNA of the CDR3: TGCAGTGCCCTGCCGTCTCGCGAGCAGTACTTC. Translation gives CSALPSREQYF.

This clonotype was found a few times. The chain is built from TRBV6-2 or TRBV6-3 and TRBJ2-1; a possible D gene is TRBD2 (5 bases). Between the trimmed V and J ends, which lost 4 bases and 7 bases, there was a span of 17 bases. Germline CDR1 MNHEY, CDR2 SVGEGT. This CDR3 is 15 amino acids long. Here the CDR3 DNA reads TGTGCCAGCAGTTTCACCGCCGGGCCGGGGAATGAGCAGTTCTTC. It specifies CASSFTAGPGNEQFF.

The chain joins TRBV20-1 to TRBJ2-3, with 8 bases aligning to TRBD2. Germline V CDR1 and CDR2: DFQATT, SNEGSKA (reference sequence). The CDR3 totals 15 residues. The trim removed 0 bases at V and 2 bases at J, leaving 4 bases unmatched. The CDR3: CSAREKRGNTDTQYF. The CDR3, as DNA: TGCAGTGCTAGAGAGAAGCGGGGGAACACAGATACGCAGTATTTT.

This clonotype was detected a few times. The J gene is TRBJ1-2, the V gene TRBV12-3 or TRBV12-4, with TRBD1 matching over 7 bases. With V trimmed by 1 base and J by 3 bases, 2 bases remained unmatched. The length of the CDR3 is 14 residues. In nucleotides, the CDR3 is TGTGCCAGCAGTTTAGGGACAGGACACTATGGCTACACCTTC. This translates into CASSLGTGHYGYTF.

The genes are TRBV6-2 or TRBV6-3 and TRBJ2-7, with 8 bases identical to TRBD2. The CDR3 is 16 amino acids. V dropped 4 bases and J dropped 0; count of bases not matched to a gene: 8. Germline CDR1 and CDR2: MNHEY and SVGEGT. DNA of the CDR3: TGTGCCAGCAGTTCGGCCCGGGAGGGGAGCTCCTACGAGCAGTACTTC. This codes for CASSSAREGSSYEQYF.

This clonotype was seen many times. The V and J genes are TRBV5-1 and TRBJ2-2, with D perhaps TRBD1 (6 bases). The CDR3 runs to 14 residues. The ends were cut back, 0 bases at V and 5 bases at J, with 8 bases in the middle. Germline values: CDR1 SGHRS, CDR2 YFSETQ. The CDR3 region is CASSLAQGTGELFF. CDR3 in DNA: TGCGCCAGCAGCTTGGCCCAGGGGACCGGGGAGCTGTTTTTT. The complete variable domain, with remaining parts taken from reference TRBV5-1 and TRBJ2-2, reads KAGVTQTPRYLIKTRGQQVTLSCSPISGHRSVSWYQQTPGQGLQFLFEYFSETQRNKGNFPGRFSGRQFSNSRSEMNVSTLELGDSALYLCASSLAQGTGELFFGEGSRLTVL.

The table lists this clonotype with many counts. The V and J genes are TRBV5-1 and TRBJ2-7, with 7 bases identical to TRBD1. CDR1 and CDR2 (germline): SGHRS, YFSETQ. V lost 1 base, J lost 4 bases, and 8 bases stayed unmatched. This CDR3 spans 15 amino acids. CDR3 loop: CASSLITGVSYEQYF. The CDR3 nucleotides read TGCGCCAGCAGCTTGATTACAGGGGTATCTTACGAGCAGTACTTC.

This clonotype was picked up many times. This chain's CDR3 is CASRDRFGSLGGELFF. The CDR3 coding sequence is TGCGCCAGCAGGGACAGGTTTGGCTCCCTTGGCGGGGAGCTGTTTTTT. The V gene is TRBV5-1, the J gene TRBJ2-2, with 7 bases aligning to TRBD1. Germline V gene sequence: CDR1 SGHRS, CDR2 YFSETQ. This CDR3 region has 16 residues. Trimming at V came to 5 bases and at J to 7 bases, leaving 14 bases not matched to a gene.

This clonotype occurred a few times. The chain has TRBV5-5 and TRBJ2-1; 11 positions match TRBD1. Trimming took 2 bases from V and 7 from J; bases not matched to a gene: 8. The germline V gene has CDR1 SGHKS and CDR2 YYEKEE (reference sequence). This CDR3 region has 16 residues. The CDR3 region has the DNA TGTGCCAGCAGCTTACCCGGACAGGGGGCGCCTAATGAGCAGTTCTTC. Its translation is CASSLPGQGAPNEQFF.

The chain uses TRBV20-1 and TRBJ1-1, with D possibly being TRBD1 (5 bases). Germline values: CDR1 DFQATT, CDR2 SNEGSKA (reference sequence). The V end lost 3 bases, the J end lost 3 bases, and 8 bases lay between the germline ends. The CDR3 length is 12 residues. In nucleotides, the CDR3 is TGCAGTGCTAGCGGGACGCACACTGAAGCTTTCTTT. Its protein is CSASGTHTEAFF.

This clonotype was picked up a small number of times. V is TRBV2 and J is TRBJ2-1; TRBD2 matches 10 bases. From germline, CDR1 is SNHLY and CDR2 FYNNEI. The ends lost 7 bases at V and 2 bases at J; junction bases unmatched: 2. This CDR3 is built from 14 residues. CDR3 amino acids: CASNGLAAYNEQFF. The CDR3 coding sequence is TGTGCCAGCAACGGACTAGCGGCCTACAATGAGCAGTTCTTC.

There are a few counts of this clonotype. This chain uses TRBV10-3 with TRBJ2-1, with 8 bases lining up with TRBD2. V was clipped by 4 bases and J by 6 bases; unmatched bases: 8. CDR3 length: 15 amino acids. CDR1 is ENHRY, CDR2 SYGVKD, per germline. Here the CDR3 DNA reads TGTGCCATCAGTGGGGGGCGGGGGGCCCCCAATGAGCAGTTCTTC. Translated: CAISGGRGAPNEQFF.

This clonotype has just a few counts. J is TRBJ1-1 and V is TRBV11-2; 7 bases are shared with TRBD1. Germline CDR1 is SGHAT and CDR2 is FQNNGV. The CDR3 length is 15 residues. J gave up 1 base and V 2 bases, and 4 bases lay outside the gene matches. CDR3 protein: CASSLIPGGNTEAFF. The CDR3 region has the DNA TGTGCCAGCAGCTTAATTCCAGGGGGGAACACTGAAGCTTTCTTT. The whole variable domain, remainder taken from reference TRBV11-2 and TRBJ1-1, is EAGVAQSPRYKIIEKRQSVAFWCNPISGHATLYWYQQILGQGPKLLIQFQNNGVVDDSQLPKDRFSAERLKGVDSTLKIQPAKLEDSAVYLCASSLIPGGNTEAFFGQGTRLTVV.

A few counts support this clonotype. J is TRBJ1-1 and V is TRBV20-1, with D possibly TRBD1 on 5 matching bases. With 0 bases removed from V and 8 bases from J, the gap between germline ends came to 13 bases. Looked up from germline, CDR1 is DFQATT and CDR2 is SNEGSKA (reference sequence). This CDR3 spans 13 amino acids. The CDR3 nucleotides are TGCAGTGCTAGAGATTGGGGGGAGGGGGAAGCTTTCTTT. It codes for CSARDWGEGEAFF.

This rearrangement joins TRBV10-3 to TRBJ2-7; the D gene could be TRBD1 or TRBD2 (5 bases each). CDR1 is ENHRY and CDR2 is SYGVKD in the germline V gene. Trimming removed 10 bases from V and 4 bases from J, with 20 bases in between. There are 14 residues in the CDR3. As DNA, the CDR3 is TGTGCCACCCGAAGGACGGATGGGGGATACGAGCAGTACTTC. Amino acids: CATRRTDGGYEQYF.

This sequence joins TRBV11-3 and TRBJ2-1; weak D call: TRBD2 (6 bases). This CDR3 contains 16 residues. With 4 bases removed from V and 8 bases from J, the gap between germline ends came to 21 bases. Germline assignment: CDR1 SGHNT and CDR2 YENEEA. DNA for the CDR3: TGTGCCAGCAGCTCTGACCTAGCGCCAGTTTACGATGAGCAGTTCTTC. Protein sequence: CASSSDLAPVYDEQFF.

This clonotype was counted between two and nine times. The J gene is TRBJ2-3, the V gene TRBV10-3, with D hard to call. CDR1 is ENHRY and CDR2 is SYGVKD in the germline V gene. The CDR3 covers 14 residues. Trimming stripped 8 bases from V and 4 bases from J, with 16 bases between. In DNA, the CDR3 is TGTGCCATCCAGGTGAACTCCCCGTCAGATACGCAGTATTTT. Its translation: CAIQVNSPSDTQYF.